A single sample is the source of the 16 T cell receptor beta chains below, sequenced in a study of blood T cell repertoires in COVID-19. Sequenced by immunoSEQ multiplex PCR; TCRdb stores in-frame clones only, minus some. Here the sample spans just over 650,000 clones, 85% to 90% being singletons. Sample: peripheral blood. The receptors here all came from a woman under 30 with acute or convalescent COVID-19.

CDR3 sequence: CASSLSGGNSPLHF. For the CDR3, the DNA is TGTGCCAGCAGCTTATCTGGCGGGAATTCACCCCTCCACTTT. The rearrangement links TRBV7-3 to TRBJ1-6; D ambiguous. CDR1 and CDR2 from the germline V gene are SGHTA and FQGTGA. This CDR3 comprises 14 residues. V was cut by 2 bases and J by 7 bases, with 9 bases left in between.

The chain combines TRBV30 with TRBJ1-2, with D maybe TRBD1 (6 bases). V dropped 2 bases and J dropped 2 bases, with 12 bases sitting between them. The CDR3 spans 14 residues. Per germline, CDR1 GTSNPN and CDR2 SVGIG (reference sequence). The CDR3 loop reads CAWSLQGLNYGYTF. The CDR3 coding sequence is TGTGCCTGGAGTCTTCAGGGGCTCAACTATGGCTACACCTTC.

The gene calls are TRBV6-5 and TRBJ2-1; 7 positions agree with TRBD1. Germline-derived CDR1 and CDR2 are MNHEY and SVGAGI. With V trimmed by 8 bases and J by 9 bases, 13 bases remained unmatched. The CDR3 has 14 residues. This CDR3 reads CASVQTTGFVEQFF. In nucleotides, the CDR3 is TGTGCCAGCGTACAAACGACAGGGTTCGTTGAGCAGTTCTTC.

The sample holds a few counts of this clone. J is TRBJ1-2 and V is TRBV12-3 or TRBV12-4; D might be TRBD1 (5 bases). This CDR3 region has 11 residues. Trimming took off 6 bases at V and 4 bases at J, with 6 bases between the two ends. As DNA, the CDR3 is TGTGCCAGCAGGACAGCCTATGGCTACACCTTC. Its protein is CASRTAYGYTF.

The chain recombines TRBV6-5 with TRBJ1-5, with 7 bases matching TRBD1. CDR1 MNHEY and CDR2 SVGAGI come from the germline V gene. The CDR3 spans 15 residues. With V trimmed by 6 bases and J by 3 bases, 8 bases remained unmatched. CDR3 in amino acids: CASSQRGQNNQPQHF. DNA of the CDR3: TGTGCCAGCAGCCAAAGGGGGCAGAACAATCAGCCCCAGCATTTT.

The V and J genes are TRBV11-2 and TRBJ1-5, with a tentative D call TRBD1 (5 bases). The length of the CDR3 is 15 residues. With 3 bases removed from V and 3 bases from J, the gap between germline ends came to 12 bases. The V gene's germline CDR1 is SGHAT and CDR2 FQNNGV. The CDR3 region has the DNA TGTGCCAGCAGCTTTACGGGGGAGGCCAATCAGCCCCAGCATTTT. Translation gives CASSFTGEANQPQHF.

The chain recombines TRBV5-1 with TRBJ2-7, with D unclear. Deletions cut 4 bases from V and 3 bases from J, with 5 bases between. This CDR3 is built from 11 residues. Germline CDR1 SGHRS, CDR2 YFSETQ. The CDR3 DNA sequence: TGCGCCAGCAGCCCAGACTACGAGCAGTACTTC. Amino acids: CASSPDYEQYF.

The rearrangement links TRBV12-3 or TRBV12-4 to TRBJ2-7, with a weak D call TRBD1 (6 bases). The V end was cut by 6 bases, the J end by 0 bases, with 9 bases between. The length of the CDR3 is 13 residues. The CDR3 bases are TGTGCCAGCAGGTTGGACAGCTCCTACGAGCAGTACTTC. This codes for CASRLDSSYEQYF.

The chain joins TRBV19 to TRBJ1-4; weak D call: TRBD1 (6 bases). The CDR3 totals 15 residues. Germline V gene data show CDR1 as LNHDA and CDR2 as SQIVND (reference sequence). Trimming shortened V by 5 bases and J by 7 bases, and 17 bases separated the two germline ends. CDR3 in DNA: TGTGCCAGTAGTTCAGACGGGGCAGGGGCTGAAAAACTGTTTTTT. Translating it yields CASSSDGAGAEKLFF.

The J gene is TRBJ1-1, the V gene TRBV5-6; TRBD1 is a possible D gene (5 bases). This CDR3 is built from 13 residues. With 0 bases removed from V and 6 bases from J, the gap between germline ends came to 9 bases. Per germline, CDR1 SGHDT and CDR2 YYEEEE. The CDR3 sequence is CASSLGGGAEAFF. CDR3 DNA sequence: TGTGCCAGCAGCTTGGGGGGCGGGGCTGAAGCTTTCTTT.

The chain links TRBV19 to TRBJ2-1; a possible D gene is TRBD2 (5 bases). Germline CDR1 LNHDA, CDR2 SQIVND (reference sequence). With 0 bases removed from V and 11 bases from J, the gap between germline ends came to 8 bases. The CDR3 runs 12 residues. The CDR3: CASSIDQRKQFF. CDR3 bases: TGTGCCAGTAGTATAGACCAGCGGAAGCAGTTCTTC. The full variable domain, completed using reference TRBV19 and TRBJ2-1, is DGGITQSPKYLFRKEGQNVTLSCEQNLNHDAMYWYRQDPGQGLRLIYYSQIVNDFQKGDIAEGYSVSREKKESFPLTVTSAQKNPTAFYLCASSIDQRKQFFGPGTRLTVL.

The chain recombines TRBV12-5 with TRBJ2-7, with a weak D call TRBD1 (5 bases). Germline V lookup: CDR1 LGHNT, CDR2 FRNRAP. This CDR3 has 15 residues. Trimming took 1 base from V and 3 from J, leaving 13 bases between them. The CDR3 bases are TGTGCTAGTGGTTTGGGACAGTCTCCGATCTACGAGCAGTACTTC. Translation gives CASGLGQSPIYEQYF.

The chain has TRBV19 and TRBJ2-1; weak D call: TRBD1 (5 bases). Germline CDR1 LNHDA, CDR2 SQIVND (reference sequence). The CDR3 length is 15 residues. V lost 6 bases and J 4 bases, leaving 16 bases between the germline ends. The CDR3 loop is CASSPGDRVYNEQFF. The CDR3 nucleotides read TGTGCCAGTAGCCCCGGTGACAGAGTATACAATGAGCAGTTCTTC.

This chain joins TRBV21-1 and TRBJ2-3; the table's TRBD2 call for D was not verified on the DNA. TRBV21-1 is annotated as a pseudogene. The length of the CDR3 is 15 residues. CDR3: CASIQLDCRADTQYF. In DNA form, the CDR3 reads TGTGCCAGCATCCAACTAGATTGTAGGGCAGATACGCAGTATTTT.

There are a few counts of this clone. The V and J genes are TRBV28 and TRBJ1-2, with D unclear. The V gene lost 11 bases and the J gene lost 5 bases, with 12 bases spanning the gap. Germline lookup yields CDR1 MDHEN and CDR2 SYDVKM. This CDR3 region has 11 residues. The CDR3 spells CASLAGYGYTF. The CDR3, as DNA: TGTGCCTCTCTGGCGGGTTATGGCTACACCTTC.

This chain links TRBV5-1 with TRBJ2-5, with 8 positions matching TRBD1. The germline V gene has CDR1 SGHRS and CDR2 YFSETQ. This CDR3 region has 17 residues. With 1 base clipped from V and 2 bases from J, the junction kept 10 bases outside the gene matches. CDR3 amino acids: CASSLNRDRRLQETQYF. The DNA of the CDR3 is TGCGCCAGCAGCTTGAACCGGGACAGGCGTTTGCAAGAGACCCAGTACTTC.